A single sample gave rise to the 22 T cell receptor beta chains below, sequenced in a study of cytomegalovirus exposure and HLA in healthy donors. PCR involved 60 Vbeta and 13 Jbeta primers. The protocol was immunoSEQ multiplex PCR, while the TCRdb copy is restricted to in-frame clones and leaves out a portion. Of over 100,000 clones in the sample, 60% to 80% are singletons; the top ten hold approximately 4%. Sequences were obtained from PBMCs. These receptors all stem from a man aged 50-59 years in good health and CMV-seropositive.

This CDR3 is CASSLAGGRTEAFF. The DNA for the CDR3 is TGTGCCAGCAGCTTAGCCGGGGGTCGGACTGAAGCTTTCTTT. V gene TRBV11-2 combines with J gene TRBJ1-1, with D maybe TRBD1 (5 bases). The V gene lost 1 base and the J gene lost 5 bases, with 11 bases spanning the gap. Per the germline V gene, CDR1 is SGHAT and CDR2 is FQNNGV. The CDR3 covers 14 residues.

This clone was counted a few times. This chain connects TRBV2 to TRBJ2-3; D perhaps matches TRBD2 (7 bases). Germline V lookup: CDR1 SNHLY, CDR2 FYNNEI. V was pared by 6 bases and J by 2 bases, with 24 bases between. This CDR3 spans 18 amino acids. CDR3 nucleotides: TGTGCCAGCAGATGGGGGGCGGGGGCCTCATTAATCACAGATACGCAGTATTTT. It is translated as CASRWGAGASLITDTQYF.

The CDR3 nucleotides read TGTGCCAGCAGCTCCAGGGTAGACACCATATATTTT. Encoded protein: CASSSRVDTIYF. The rearrangement joins TRBV7-9 to TRBJ1-3, with D possibly being TRBD1 (5 bases). Trimming took 4 bases from V and 8 from J, leaving 9 bases between them. The V gene's germline CDR1 is SEHNR and CDR2 FQNEAQ (reference sequence). This CDR3 comprises 12 residues.

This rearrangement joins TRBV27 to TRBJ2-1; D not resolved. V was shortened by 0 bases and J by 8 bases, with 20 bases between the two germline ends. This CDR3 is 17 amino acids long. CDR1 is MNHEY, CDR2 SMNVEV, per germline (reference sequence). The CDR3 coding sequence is TGTGCCAGCAGTTTATCTCCCGTTCAGACTCCATACCATGAGCAGTTCTTC. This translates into CASSLSPVQTPYHEQFF.

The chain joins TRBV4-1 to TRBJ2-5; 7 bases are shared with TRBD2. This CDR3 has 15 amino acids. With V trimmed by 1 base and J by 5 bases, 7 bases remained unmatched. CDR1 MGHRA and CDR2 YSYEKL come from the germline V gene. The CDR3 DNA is TGCGCCAGCAGCCAAGGGTCGGGAGGTGGGGAGACCCAGTACTTC. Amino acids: CASSQGSGGGETQYF.

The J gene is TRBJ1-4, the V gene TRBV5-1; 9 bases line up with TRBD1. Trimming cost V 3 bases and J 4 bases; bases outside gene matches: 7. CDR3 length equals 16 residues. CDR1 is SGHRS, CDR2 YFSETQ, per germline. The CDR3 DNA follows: TGCGCCAGCAGCTCAGGACAGGGGCGAGGTAATGAAAAACTGTTTTTT. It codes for CASSSGQGRGNEKLFF.

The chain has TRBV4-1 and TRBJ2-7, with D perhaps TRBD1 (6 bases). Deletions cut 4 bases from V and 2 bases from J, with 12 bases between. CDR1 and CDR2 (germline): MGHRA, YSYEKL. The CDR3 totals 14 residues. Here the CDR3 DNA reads TGCGCCAGCAGCCCACGGGACATTGCCTACGAGCAGTACTTC. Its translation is CASSPRDIAYEQYF.

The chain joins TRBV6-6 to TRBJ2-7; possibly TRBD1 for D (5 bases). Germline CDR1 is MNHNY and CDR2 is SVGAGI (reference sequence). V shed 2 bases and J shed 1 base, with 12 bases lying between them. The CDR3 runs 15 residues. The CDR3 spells CASSYDSRQSYEQYF. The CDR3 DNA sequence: TGTGCCAGCAGTTACGACTCGAGACAGTCCTACGAGCAGTACTTC.

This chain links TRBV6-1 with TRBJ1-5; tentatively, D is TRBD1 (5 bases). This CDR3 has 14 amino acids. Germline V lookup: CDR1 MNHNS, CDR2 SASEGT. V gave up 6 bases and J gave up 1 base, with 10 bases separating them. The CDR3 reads CASRGGKSNQPQHF. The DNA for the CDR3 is TGTGCCAGCAGGGGGGGGAAGAGCAATCAGCCCCAGCATTTT.

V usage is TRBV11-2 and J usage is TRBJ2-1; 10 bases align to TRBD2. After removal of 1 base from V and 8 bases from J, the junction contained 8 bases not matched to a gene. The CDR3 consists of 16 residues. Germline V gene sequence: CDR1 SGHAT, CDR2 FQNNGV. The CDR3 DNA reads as TGTGCCAGCAGCTTAGGATTTGCTAGCGGGAGTGATGAGCAGTTCTTC. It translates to CASSLGFASGSDEQFF.

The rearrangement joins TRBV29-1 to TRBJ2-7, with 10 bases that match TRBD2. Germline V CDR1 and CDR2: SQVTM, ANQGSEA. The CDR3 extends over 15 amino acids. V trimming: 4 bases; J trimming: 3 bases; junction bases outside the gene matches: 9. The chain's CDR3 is CSVVSGLAGDYEQYF. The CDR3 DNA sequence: TGCAGCGTTGTATCGGGGCTAGCGGGGGACTACGAGCAGTACTTC.

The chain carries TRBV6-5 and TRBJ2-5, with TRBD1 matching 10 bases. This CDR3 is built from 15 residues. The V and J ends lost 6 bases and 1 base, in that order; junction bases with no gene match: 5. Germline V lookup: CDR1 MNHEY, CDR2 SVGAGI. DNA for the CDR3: TGTGCCAGCAGACGGGACAGGGGAAGCCAAGAGACCCAGTACTTC. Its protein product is CASRRDRGSQETQYF.

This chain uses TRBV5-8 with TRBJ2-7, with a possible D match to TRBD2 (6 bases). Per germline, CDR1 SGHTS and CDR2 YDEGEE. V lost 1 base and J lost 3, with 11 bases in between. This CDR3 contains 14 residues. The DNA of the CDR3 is TGTGCCAGCAGCTTGTTCGGGAGCCGCTACGAGCAGTACTTC. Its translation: CASSLFGSRYEQYF.

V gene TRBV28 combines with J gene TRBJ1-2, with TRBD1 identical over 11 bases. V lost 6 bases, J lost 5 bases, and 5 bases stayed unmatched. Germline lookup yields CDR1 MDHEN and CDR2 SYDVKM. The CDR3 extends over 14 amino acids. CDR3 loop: CASSLDRGQYGYTF. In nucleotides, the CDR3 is TGTGCCAGCAGCCTGGACAGGGGGCAGTATGGCTACACCTTC.

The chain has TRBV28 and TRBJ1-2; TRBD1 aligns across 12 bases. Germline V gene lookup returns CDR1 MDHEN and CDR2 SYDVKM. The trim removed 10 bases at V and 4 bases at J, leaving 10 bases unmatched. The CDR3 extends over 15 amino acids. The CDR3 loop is CATGTGGASFYGYTF. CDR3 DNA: TGTGCCACCGGGACAGGGGGCGCGTCTTTCTATGGCTACACCTTC.

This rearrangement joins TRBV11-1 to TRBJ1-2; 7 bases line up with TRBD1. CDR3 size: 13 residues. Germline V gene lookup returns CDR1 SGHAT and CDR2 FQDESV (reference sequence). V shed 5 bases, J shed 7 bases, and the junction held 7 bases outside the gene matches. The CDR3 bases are TGTGCCAGCAGCCGCACAGGGGACTCTGGCTACACCTTC. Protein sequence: CASSRTGDSGYTF.

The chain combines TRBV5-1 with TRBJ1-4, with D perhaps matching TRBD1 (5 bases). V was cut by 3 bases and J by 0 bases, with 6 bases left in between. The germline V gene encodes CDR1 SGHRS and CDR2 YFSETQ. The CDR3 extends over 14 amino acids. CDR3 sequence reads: CASSSQATNEKLFF. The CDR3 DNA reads TGCGCCAGCAGCTCACAGGCAACTAATGAAAAACTGTTTTTT.

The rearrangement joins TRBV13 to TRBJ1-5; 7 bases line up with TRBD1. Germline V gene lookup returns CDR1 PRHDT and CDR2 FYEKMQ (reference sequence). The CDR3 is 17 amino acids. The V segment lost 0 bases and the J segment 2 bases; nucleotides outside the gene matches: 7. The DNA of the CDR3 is TGTGCCAGCAGCTTAGGCAAGGGGGCGAGCGGCAATCAGCCCCAGCATTTT. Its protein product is CASSLGKGASGNQPQHF.

The CDR3 spells CASSNRDRVNEQYF. CDR3 in DNA: TGTGCCAGCAGCAACCGGGACAGGGTAAACGAGCAGTACTTC. The V call is TRBV5-4, the J call TRBJ2-7; TRBD1 agrees at 9 bases. Trimming removed 4 bases from V and 5 bases from J; junction bases left unmatched: 7. The CDR3 contains 14 residues. Germline values: CDR1 SGHNT, CDR2 YYREEE (reference sequence). Together with reference TRBV5-4 and TRBJ2-7, the CDR3 gives the full variable domain: ETGVTQSPTHLIKTRGQQVTLRCSSQSGHNTVSWYQQALGQGPQFIFQYYREEENGRGNFPPRFSGLQFPNYSSELNVNALELDDSALYLCASSNRDRVNEQYFGPGTRLTVT.

CDR3 sequence (DNA): TGTGCCAGCATAATTGCAGGGAAGAACACTGAAGCTTTCTTT. This translates into CASIIAGKNTEAFF. The V and J genes are TRBV28 and TRBJ1-1, with D perhaps TRBD1 (5 bases). The CDR3 runs 14 residues. Trimming left V 7 bases short and J 1 base short, with 13 bases between. Per the germline V gene, CDR1 is MDHEN and CDR2 is SYDVKM.

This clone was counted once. CDR3 sequence: CASSPRQGSAEAETQYF. As DNA, the CDR3 is TGTGCCAGCTCACCCCGACAGGGGAGCGCTGAGGCAGAGACCCAGTACTTC. The rearrangement joins TRBV18 to TRBJ2-5; 8 bases agree with TRBD1. The trim removed 3 bases at V and 4 bases at J, leaving 13 bases unmatched. Germline CDR1 reads KGHSH; CDR2 reads LQKENI. This CDR3 has 17 amino acids.

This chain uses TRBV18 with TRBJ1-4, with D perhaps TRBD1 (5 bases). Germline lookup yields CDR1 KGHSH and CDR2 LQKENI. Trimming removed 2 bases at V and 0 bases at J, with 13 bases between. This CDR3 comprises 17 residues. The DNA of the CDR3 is TGTGCCAGCTCACCATCGAGACAGTGGGCAACTAATGAAAAACTGTTTTTT. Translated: CASSPSRQWATNEKLFF.